These T cell receptor beta chains were read from a single sample in a study of blood T cell repertoires in COVID-19. Measured with immunoSEQ multiplex PCR; TCRdb has only the in-frame clones, and not every one. Among 250,000 to 300,000 clones listed, 85% to 90% were seen once. Material: peripheral blood. The receptors shown here come from a woman aged 25 to 39 with COVID-19, enrolled during active disease. Both conserved end residues are part of each CDR3. The D gene is left open where the match is weak.

j_call,v_call,d_call,cdr3_aa,cdr3_nt
TRBJ1-1,TRBV28,NA,CASSFTPQGIISEAFF,TGTGCCAGCAGTTTTACCCCACAGGGAATAATTTCTGAAGCTTTCTTT
TRBJ2-4,TRBV19,NA,CACTAGNIQYF,TGTGCCTGCACGGCGGGAAACATTCAGTACTTC
TRBJ2-5,TRBV5-4,TRBD2,CASSLVFSGEYQETQYF,TGTGCCAGCAGCTTGGTTTTTAGCGGGGAGTACCAAGAGACCCAGTACTTC
TRBJ1-4,TRBV18,NA,CASAPGAVEKLFF,TGTGCCAGCGCCCCGGGAGCAGTGGAAAAACTGTTTTTT
TRBJ2-7,TRBV27,NA,CASSLSGWVTYEQYF,TGTGCCAGCAGTTTATCCGGGTGGGTGACCTACGAGCAGTACTTC
TRBJ1-2,TRBV25-1,TRBD1,CASSGDSYGYTF,TGTGCCAGCAGTGGGGACAGCTATGGCTACACCTTC
TRBJ2-7,TRBV28,NA,CASSRTFYEQYF,TGTGCCAGCAGCCGGACATTCTACGAGCAGTACTTC
TRBJ1-1,TRBV6-5,TRBD1,CASSTSGTGGLAFF,TGTGCCAGCAGCACGTCCGGGACAGGGGGCTTAGCTTTCTTT
TRBJ2-2,TRBV13,NA,CASSFKTGELFF,TGTGCCAGCAGCTTTAAAACCGGGGAGCTGTTTTTT
TRBJ1-2,TRBV6-5,NA,CASSYNPRGYGYTF,TGTGCCAGCAGTTACAATCCTCGGGGCTATGGCTACACCTTC
TRBJ2-3,TRBV5-4,TRBD1,CASSLGGGASTDTQYF,TGTGCCAGCAGCTTGGGAGGGGGCGCTTCGACAGATACGCAGTATTTT
TRBJ1-2,TRBV19,NA,CASTETRSNYGYTF,TGTGCCAGTACCGAAACCAGATCTAACTATGGCTACACCTTC